The rows below give T cell receptor beta chains drawn from one sample of a study of response to subunit inactivated influenza vaccine. TCRdb reprocessed the RT-PCR reads with MiXCR, giving one entry per CDR3 protein. Of a few hundred thousand distinct CDR3 sequences in the sample, 12% to 15% were seen once. The source was PBMCs from blood, collected about 13 days after vaccination. These receptors all stem from a man aged 50 or older who received an inactivated influenza vaccine. Each CDR3 is given with its conserved first and last residue. The D gene is left open where the match is weak. Not every row has a clone size; where given, it reads once, few, many or a size class.

TGCAGTGCTAGTAGGTATTACTCCGCTCAGCCCCAGCATTTT | CSASRYYSAQPQHF | 14 | . | TRBV20-1 | . | TRBJ1-5
TGTGCCAGCAGCCAACCTCCCGGGACAGGGGTCTCGAACACTGAAGCTTTCTTT | CASSQPPGTGVSNTEAFF | 18 | few | TRBV11-1 | TRBD1 | TRBJ1-1
TGTGCCAGCAGCTTAGCGCATTGGGATAACGCGAACACCGGGGAGCTGTTTTTT | CASSLAHWDNANTGELFF | 18 | few | TRBV7-8 | . | TRBJ2-2
TGTGCCAGCAGTCTAACGGGACTAACCTACAATGAGCAGTTCTTC | CASSLTGLTYNEQFF | 15 | few | TRBV28 | TRBD2 | TRBJ2-1
TGCGCCAGCAGCCGGACCTTTGACAATCCCTACGAGCAGTACTTC | CASSRTFDNPYEQYF | 15 | few | TRBV5-1 | . | TRBJ2-7
TGTGCCAGCAGCTTAGCGAGGGCCATTAACTATGGCTACACCTTC | CASSLARAINYGYTF | 15 | . | TRBV7-9 | . | TRBJ1-2
TGTGCCAGCAGCGTAGCCCTGGGACGGAACACCGGGGAGCTGTTTTTT | CASSVALGRNTGELFF | 16 | . | TRBV7-8 | . | TRBJ2-2
TGCAGTGCTACCCGGACACCACCATCACAAGAGACCCAGTACTTC | CSATRTPPSQETQYF | 15 | . | TRBV20-1 | . | TRBJ2-5
TGTGCCAGCAGCCAAGATGGGACAGGGGAGTTCTTC | CASSQDGTGEFF | 12 | . | TRBV4-2 | TRBD1 | TRBJ2-1
TGTGCCAGCAGCCAAGATGGAAAAGGGGGATACGAGCAGTACTTC | CASSQDGKGGYEQYF | 15 | . | TRBV3-1 | . | TRBJ2-7
TGCAGTGCTAGAGATCTACAGAGCGGTAGCTCCTACAATGAGCAGTTCTTC | CSARDLQSGSSYNEQFF | 17 | . | TRBV20-1 | . | TRBJ2-1
TGCGCCAGCAGCAGCCCAAAAGGGGGCGCGAACACCGGGGAGCTGTTTTTT | CASSSPKGGANTGELFF | 17 | . | TRBV5-1 | TRBD1 | TRBJ2-2
TGCAGCGTTAGACAGGGGGCTTCCTACGAGCAGTACTTC | CSVRQGASYEQYF | 13 | few | TRBV29-1 | TRBD1 | TRBJ2-7
TGTGCCACCAGTGCAACAGGGCAGTACTCGAAGCAGTACTTC | CATSATGQYSKQYF | 14 | few | TRBV24-1 | . | TRBJ2-7
TGTGCCAGCAGCCAAGATACGGGACGGCAGGGGAGATCCGGGGAGCTGTTTTTT | CASSQDTGRQGRSGELFF | 18 | few | TRBV4-2 | . | TRBJ2-2
TGCAGTGCTAGTCGGACTGGCGGGGACAATGAGCAGTTCTTC | CSASRTGGDNEQFF | 14 | once | TRBV20-1 | . | TRBJ2-1
TGTGCCAGCAGCTACTACACCAACACTGAAGCTTTCTTT | CASSYYTNTEAFF | 13 | many | TRBV11-2 | . | TRBJ1-1
TGCAGTGCTAGAAGAGACCAGGGGAGCTCCTATAATTCACCCCTCCACTTT | CSARRDQGSSYNSPLHF | 17 | . | TRBV20-1 | . | TRBJ1-6
TGTGCCAGCAGCTTAGAGGACGGGGGCGCGTACAATGAGCAGTTCTTC | CASSLEDGGAYNEQFF | 16 | few | TRBV11-2 | . | TRBJ2-1
TGCGCCAGCAGCCAAGAAGTCGGAAGCTTCTATGGCTACACCTTC | CASSQEVGSFYGYTF | 15 | . | TRBV4-3 | . | TRBJ1-2
TGTGCCTGGTCCGATTACTCCCCTAGCGGGGACCCCTACGAGCAGTACTTC | CAWSDYSPSGDPYEQYF | 17 | . | TRBV30 | TRBD2 | TRBJ2-7
TGTGCCAGCAGCCAAGACCGGACGGCCCGCTCTGGGGCCAACGTCCTGACTTTC | CASSQDRTARSGANVLTF | 18 | . | TRBV3-1 | . | TRBJ2-6